These T cell receptor beta chains were read from a single sample in a study of cytomegalovirus exposure and HLA in healthy donors. Some clones are missing from TCRdb's copy, which holds only in-frame ones; the method was immunoSEQ multiplex PCR. There are 200,000 to 250,000 clones in the sample, with roughly 0.98% held by the top ten. The sample taken for sequencing was PBMCs. The receptor source for this set is a woman aged 30 to 39 in good health and CMV-seropositive. The CDR3 runs from the conserved cysteine through the conserved F or W. Each record gives: V gene, J gene, D gene, CDR3 protein. D genes are given only for firm matches.

TRBV19	TRBJ1-1	TRBD1	CASSIRQGAVNTEAFF
TRBV28	TRBJ2-7	TRBD1	CASSRTGQAYEQYF
TRBV18	TRBJ2-7	TRBD1	CASSLKGQGDEQYF
TRBV7-7	TRBJ1-4	NA	CASSLRLNEKLFF
TRBV6-5	TRBJ2-2	NA	CASSYRGGITGELFF
TRBV5-1	NA	TRBD2	CASSPSGTSGYEQYF
TRBV28	TRBJ1-4	NA	CASHDGGNEKLFF
TRBV9	TRBJ1-1	TRBD1	CASSVPGQDTVNTEAFF
TRBV7-8	TRBJ1-2	NA	CASSLREEDYGYTF
TRBV10-3	TRBJ1-2	TRBD1	CAVSDRELYGYTF
TRBV29-1	TRBJ2-1	NA	CSGIRVFAGEQFF
TRBV7-9	TRBJ1-2	TRBD1	CASSLVSGGYGYTF
TRBV6-5	TRBJ2-2	NA	CASSYLDTLNTGELFF
TRBV28	TRBJ2-1	NA	CATLEGAAYNEQFF
TRBV7-9	TRBJ2-1	TRBD1	CASSLERTGRPYNEQFF
TRBV4-3	TRBJ2-5	NA	CASSPTVQETQYF
TRBV10-1	TRBJ2-4	TRBD2	CASSESTSGRNIQYF
TRBV5-4	TRBJ2-1	NA	CASSFEFF
TRBV2	TRBJ2-3	NA	CAIPGAFGGDTQYF
TRBV6-5	TRBJ2-5	NA	CASSYSERETQYF
TRBV2	TRBJ2-2	NA	CASRIDSYTGELFF
TRBV10-3	TRBJ2-3	NA	CAITRDASTDTQYF
TRBV29-1	TRBJ1-2	NA	CSVATNVYGYTF
TRBV5-1	TRBJ2-1	NA	CASSLERLPYNEQFF
TRBV6-1	TRBJ1-1	NA	CASSDGGITEAFF
TRBV4-1	TRBJ1-5	NA	CASSREHYNSNQPQHF
TRBV5-1	TRBJ2-1	NA	CASSLNRGNNEQFF
TRBV27	TRBJ2-3	TRBD2	CASSLVPGLAGGVGTDTQYF
TRBV7-9	TRBJ2-3	TRBD1	CASSWRRDRITDTQYF
TRBV9	TRBJ1-1	NA	CASSGGMNTEAFF
TRBV5-1	TRBJ2-6	TRBD1	CASSLGDRGLSGANVLTF
TRBV25-1	TRBJ2-5	NA	CASSGAEGKTQYF
TRBV5-5	TRBJ2-7	TRBD1	CASSFSGTGAYEQYF
TRBV19	TRBJ1-4	TRBD1	CASSGTGAYNEKLFF
TRBV5-1	TRBJ2-2	NA	CASSLVGSSGELFF
TRBV10-3	TRBJ2-7	TRBD1	CAISDGGTGRDYEQYF
TRBV10-3	TRBJ1-1	NA	CAISEERDKAFF
TRBV7-2	TRBJ2-6	TRBD2	CASSLGGGTGANVLTF
TRBV28	TRBJ2-1	TRBD2	CASSLWVAGGYNEQFF
TRBV5-6	TRBJ1-2	NA	CASSFARGNYGYTF
TRBV7-2	TRBJ2-1	TRBD2	CASSSTGTSGRAYEQFF
TRBV28	TRBJ2-5	NA	CASSRPSTQETQYF
TRBV6-5	TRBJ1-5	TRBD1	CASSRDRNQPQHF
TRBV5-6	TRBJ1-3	NA	CASSWIAGVGNTIYF
TRBV5-5	TRBJ1-2	TRBD1	CASSPGTGGNYGYTF
TRBV2	TRBJ1-1	TRBD1	CASTGLRDRNTEAFF